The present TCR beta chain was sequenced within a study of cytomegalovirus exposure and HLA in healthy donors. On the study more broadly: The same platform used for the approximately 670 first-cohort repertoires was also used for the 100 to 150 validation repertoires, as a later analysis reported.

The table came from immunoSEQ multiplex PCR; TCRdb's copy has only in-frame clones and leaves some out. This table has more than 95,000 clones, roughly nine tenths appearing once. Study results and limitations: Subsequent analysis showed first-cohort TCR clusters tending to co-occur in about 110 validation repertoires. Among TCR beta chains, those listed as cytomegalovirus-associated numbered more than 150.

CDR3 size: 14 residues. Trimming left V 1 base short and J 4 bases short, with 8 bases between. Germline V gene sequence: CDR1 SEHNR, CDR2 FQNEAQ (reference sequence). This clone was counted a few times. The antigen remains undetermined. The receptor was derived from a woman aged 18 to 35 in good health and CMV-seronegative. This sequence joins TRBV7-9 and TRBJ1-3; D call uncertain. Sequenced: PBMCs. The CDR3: CASSLGSRGNTIYF. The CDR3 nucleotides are TGTGCCAGCAGCTTAGGATCCAGGGGAAACACCATATATTTT.